A single sample gave rise to the 23 T cell receptor beta chains below, sequenced in a study of control samples from healthy donors and cancer patients. The table came from immunoSEQ multiplex PCR; TCRdb's copy has only in-frame clones and leaves some out. Of about 180,000 clones listed, nearly 90% are singletons. The source material was blood. All receptors come from a woman between 50 and 59 years old in good health.

This chain links TRBV20-1 with TRBJ2-7, with 8 positions matching TRBD2. There are 15 residues in the CDR3. V shed 3 bases and J 2 bases; nucleotides not matched to a gene: 9. Germline CDR1 and CDR2: DFQATT and SNEGSKA (reference sequence). CDR3 amino acids: CSASKSGGGAYEQYF. The CDR3 DNA reads TGCAGTGCTAGTAAATCGGGAGGGGGGGCCTACGAGCAGTACTTC.

This clone showed up just once. The chain recombines TRBV2 with TRBJ2-4, with unresolved D. Per germline, CDR1 SNHLY and CDR2 FYNNEI. V was trimmed by 7 bases and J by 0 bases, leaving 10 bases between them. The CDR3 runs to 14 residues. CDR3 residues: CASTEELAKNIQYF. CDR3 in DNA: TGTGCCAGCACCGAGGAATTAGCCAAAAACATTCAGTACTTC.

DNA for the CDR3: TGTGCCAGCAGCCCCAGGAGAGGGACAGCCTCATTGTACACTGAAGCTTTCTTT. Translating it yields CASSPRRGTASLYTEAFF. This chain uses TRBV7-2 with TRBJ1-1; 7 bases fit TRBD1. There are 18 residues in the CDR3. Losses at the gene ends were 5 bases for V and 3 bases for J; bases not matched to a gene: 18. Germline CDR1 and CDR2: SGHTA and FQGNSA.

The V call is TRBV28, the J call TRBJ2-1, with TRBD1 matching 10 bases. Germline lookup yields CDR1 MDHEN and CDR2 SYDVKM. The J segment lost 4 bases and the V segment lost 3 bases, leaving 3 bases of the junction unmatched. This CDR3 contains 15 residues. The CDR3 sequence is CASSLLGQGYNEQFF. The CDR3 nucleotides read TGTGCCAGCAGTTTGTTGGGACAGGGGTACAATGAGCAGTTCTTC.

V usage is TRBV5-4 and J usage is TRBJ1-1; 7 positions match TRBD1. Trimming removed 4 bases from V and 7 bases from J; junction bases left unmatched: 13. The germline V gene has CDR1 SGHNT and CDR2 YYREEE (reference sequence). This CDR3 comprises 15 residues. The CDR3 protein is CASSPAPTGRNEAFF. CDR3 nucleotide sequence: TGTGCCAGCAGCCCCGCACCGACAGGGAGGAATGAAGCTTTCTTT. Full variable domain (rest looked up from reference TRBV5-4 and TRBJ1-1): ETGVTQSPTHLIKTRGQQVTLRCSSQSGHNTVSWYQQALGQGPQFIFQYYREEENGRGNFPPRFSGLQFPNYSSELNVNALELDDSALYLCASSPAPTGRNEAFFGQGTRLTVV.

This clone was seen ten or more times. This chain links TRBV28 with TRBJ1-5, with no clear D. V dropped 6 bases and J dropped 4 bases, with 7 bases sitting between them. Germline loops: CDR1 MDHEN, CDR2 SYDVKM. The CDR3 length is 12 residues. DNA of the CDR3: TGTGCCAGCAGGGTACAAAATCAGCCCCAGCATTTT. It translates to CASRVQNQPQHF.

The rearrangement joins TRBV5-8 to TRBJ1-5; D is ambiguous. V shed 4 bases and J shed 2 bases, with 7 bases lying between them. The CDR3 runs to 13 residues. Germline V lookup: CDR1 SGHTS, CDR2 YDEGEE. CDR3 sequence reads: CASSLQGNQPQHF. The CDR3 DNA follows: TGTGCCAGCAGCCTGCAGGGCAATCAGCCCCAGCATTTT.

The chain links TRBV18 to TRBJ1-1, with TRBD1 identical over 7 bases. Germline values: CDR1 KGHSH, CDR2 LQKENI. The CDR3 consists of 13 residues. V shed 3 bases, J shed 6 bases, and the junction held 4 bases outside the gene matches. The CDR3 sequence: CASSPTGTAEAFF. The CDR3 nucleotides read TGTGCCAGCTCACCCACGGGGACAGCTGAAGCTTTCTTT.

The chain links TRBV28 to TRBJ1-5; no definite D call. The V gene lost 8 bases and the J gene lost 7 bases, with 15 bases spanning the gap. Per the germline V gene, CDR1 is MDHEN and CDR2 is SYDVKM. The CDR3 contains 13 residues. The CDR3 DNA reads as TGTGCCAGCGAGTGGCCAATGGACCAGCCCCAGCATTTT. Its protein product is CASEWPMDQPQHF.

V usage is TRBV6-2 or TRBV6-3 and J usage is TRBJ2-7; the match to TRBD1 covers 7 bases. V shed 5 bases and J 3 bases; nucleotides not matched to a gene: 10. CDR3 length: 15 amino acids. From germline, CDR1 is MNHEY and CDR2 SVGEGT. The CDR3 loop is CASSQQGLGDYEQYF. The DNA for the CDR3 is TGTGCCAGCAGTCAACAGGGGTTGGGGGACTACGAGCAGTACTTC.

In DNA, the CDR3 is TGTGCCAGCAGCCAAACCCGACAGGGGCGCAGTGGCTACACCTTC. Amino acids: CASSQTRQGRSGYTF. The rearrangement links TRBV4-2 to TRBJ1-2; 8 bases fit TRBD1. CDR3 length: 15 residues. V trimming: 2 bases; J trimming: 7 bases; junction bases outside the gene matches: 9. CDR1 and CDR2 (germline): LGHNA, YNFKEQ.

The gene calls are TRBV7-2 and TRBJ2-3, with 9 nucleotides matching TRBD1. Germline V CDR1 and CDR2: SGHTA, FQGNSA. Trimming at V came to 5 bases and at J to 5 bases, leaving 8 bases not matched to a gene. The CDR3 loop spans 15 amino acids. The CDR3 DNA sequence: TGTGCCAGCAGCCCGAGTCCGGGACAGGGAGATACGCAGTATTTT. Protein: CASSPSPGQGDTQYF.

The chain has TRBV3-1 (or the pseudogene TRBV3-2) and TRBJ2-1, with 12 bases that match TRBD2. The V segment lost 5 bases and the J segment 0 bases; nucleotides outside the gene matches: 2. The length of the CDR3 is 16 residues. Germline values: CDR1 LGHDT, CDR2 YNNKEL (reference sequence). Here the CDR3 reads CASSSTSGSSYNEQFF. In nucleotides, the CDR3 is TGTGCCAGCAGCTCGACTAGCGGGAGCTCCTACAATGAGCAGTTCTTC.

The rearrangement links TRBV28 to TRBJ2-7; TRBD1 might be the D (6 bases). Germline V lookup: CDR1 MDHEN, CDR2 SYDVKM. V lost 8 bases to trimming and J lost 1 base, with 9 bases between them. This CDR3 is 12 amino acids long. The CDR3 nucleotides read TGTGCCAGCCTTACAGGGTCCTACGAGCAGTACTTC. Its protein is CASLTGSYEQYF.

This clone was observed a handful of times. This chain connects TRBV27 to TRBJ1-3, with D unresolved. The V end lost 0 bases, the J end lost 0 bases, and 12 bases lay between the germline ends. CDR3 length: 17 residues. The germline CDR1 and CDR2 sequences are MNHEY and SMNVEV (reference sequence). The CDR3 coding sequence is TGTGCCAGCAGTTTATCGTCGGCAGCCCACTCTGGAAACACCATATATTTT. Its translation is CASSLSSAAHSGNTIYF.

The chain links TRBV7-2 to TRBJ1-1; TRBD1 is a possible D gene (6 bases). Per the germline V gene, CDR1 is SGHTA and CDR2 is FQGNSA. This CDR3 has 13 amino acids. Trimming took off 5 bases at V and 4 bases at J, with 11 bases between the two ends. In nucleotides, the CDR3 is TGTGCCAGCAGCGGGGGCAGGGGCACTGAAGCTTTCTTT. It encodes CASSGGRGTEAFF.

The genes are TRBV19 and TRBJ1-5; perhaps TRBD1 as D (6 bases). The CDR3 is 16 residues long. Deletions cut 6 bases from V and 5 bases from J, with 20 bases between. From germline, CDR1 is LNHDA and CDR2 SQIVND (reference sequence). This CDR3 reads CASSNPNRAGDQPQHF. CDR3 coding DNA: TGTGCCAGTAGCAATCCAAACAGGGCTGGGGATCAGCCCCAGCATTTT.

The chain recombines TRBV3-1 (or the pseudogene TRBV3-2) with TRBJ1-2; D unclear. The CDR3 has 15 amino acids. V was shortened by 0 bases and J by 2 bases, with 10 bases between the two germline ends. CDR1 and CDR2 (germline): LGHDT, YNNKEL (reference sequence). This CDR3 reads CASSQEGVGNYGYTF. CDR3 DNA sequence: TGTGCCAGCAGCCAAGAAGGTGTGGGAAACTATGGCTACACCTTC.

V gene TRBV10-3 combines with J gene TRBJ2-7; D is perhaps TRBD1 (6 bases). The V and J ends lost 0 bases and 1 base respectively, with 10 bases between them. This CDR3 region has 15 residues. Germline V gives CDR1 ENHRY, CDR2 SYGVKD. The CDR3 DNA is TGTGCCATCAGTGAGTCGGGGGCGACGTCCTACGAGCAGTACTTC. Translation: CAISESGATSYEQYF.

With respect to this clone: Mismatch with germline at one junction end may stem from a read error. This chain joins TRBV6-2 or TRBV6-3 and TRBJ2-1; 16 bases fit TRBD2. The length of the CDR3 is 15 residues. From germline, CDR1 is MNHEY and CDR2 SVGEGT. CDR3 loop: CASSKPGTSGGARLF. Written as DNA, the CDR3 is TGTGCCAGCAGTAAACCCGGGACTAGCGGGGGGGCTCGGCTCTTC.

The V gene is TRBV19, the J gene TRBJ1-4; 7 bases fit TRBD1. The J segment lost 0 bases and the V segment lost 4 bases, leaving 8 bases of the junction unmatched. Germline V CDR1 and CDR2: LNHDA, SQIVND (reference sequence). The CDR3 covers 17 residues. The CDR3 protein is CASSKPRDRPTNEKLFF. CDR3 nucleotide sequence: TGTGCCAGTAGTAAACCCCGGGACAGACCAACTAATGAAAAACTGTTTTTT.

The chain couples TRBV19 to TRBJ1-6; D is undetermined. CDR3 length equals 15 residues. Trimming cost V 3 bases and J 6 bases, with 12 bases left between them. Germline CDR1 is LNHDA and CDR2 is SQIVND (reference sequence). The CDR3 here is CASSISQQVNSPLHF. The CDR3 DNA is TGTGCCAGTAGTATTAGTCAGCAGGTTAATTCACCCCTCCACTTT.

CDR3 DNA sequence: TGTGCCAGCCAGACTAGCGGGGGTTACGAGCAGTACTTC. Residues: CASQTSGGYEQYF. This chain uses TRBV7-9 with TRBJ2-7; TRBD2 aligns across 12 bases. The CDR3 runs to 13 residues. V dropped 8 bases and J dropped 4; count of bases not matched to a gene: 3. Germline V gives CDR1 SEHNR, CDR2 FQNEAQ (reference sequence).